The 20 T cell receptor beta chains listed next were all sequenced from one sample in a study of OX40 agonist ivuxolimab in advanced cancers. Produced via immunoSEQ multiplex PCR; TCRdb's table is partial and in-frame only. Found here are 72,000 or so clones, approximately 80% of them singletons; the top ten hold approximately 1.3%. Material: CD4+ or CD8+ T cells sorted from blood, obtained in a trial of the OX40 agonist ivuxolimab. The receptors were sampled from an adult with an advanced solid tumor such as melanoma, head and neck, liver or kidney cancer.

This clone was observed a handful of times. V and J are TRBV28 and TRBJ1-6, with unresolved D. The CDR3 is made up of 11 amino acids. The V gene's germline CDR1 is MDHEN and CDR2 SYDVKM. The V gene lost 6 bases and the J gene lost 8 bases, with 5 bases spanning the gap. The chain's CDR3 is CASSRYSPLHF. The CDR3 DNA reads as TGTGCCAGCAGCCGTTATTCACCCCTCCACTTT.

CDR3 bases: TGTGCCAGCAGCGTAGGACTAGCGGACACCGGGGAGCTGTTTTTT. Amino acids: CASSVGLADTGELFF. V is TRBV9 and J is TRBJ2-2, with 9 positions matching TRBD2. V lost 0 bases and J lost 3; bases outside the gene matches: 0. The CDR3 extends over 15 amino acids. CDR1 and CDR2 (germline): SGDLS, YYNGEE. Looking up the rest from reference TRBV9 and TRBJ2-2 gives the full variable domain: DSGVTQTPKHLITATGQRVTLRCSPRSGDLSVYWYQQSLDQGLQFLIQYYNGEERAKGNILERFSAQQFPDLHSELNLSSLELGDSALYFCASSVGLADTGELFFGEGSRLTVL.

V is TRBV6-4 and J is TRBJ1-1, with D perhaps TRBD1 (6 bases). The length of the CDR3 is 12 residues. Germline CDR1 reads MRHNA; CDR2 reads SNTAGT. V was trimmed by 2 bases and J by 11 bases, leaving 12 bases between them. This chain's CDR3 is CASSDGARGAFF. For the CDR3, the DNA is TGTGCCAGCAGTGACGGGGCAAGGGGGGCTTTCTTT.

CDR3 nucleotide sequence: TGTGCCAGCAGCTTGTTGACTAGCGGGGGAGGCGAGACCCAGTACTTC. It yields the protein CASSLLTSGGGETQYF. The gene calls are TRBV5-4 and TRBJ2-5, with 12 positions matching TRBD2. V was pared by 1 base and J by 5 bases, with 6 bases of the junction left unmatched. This CDR3 is 16 amino acids long. CDR1 is SGHNT, CDR2 YYREEE, per germline (reference sequence).

This clone was seen a few times. This rearrangement joins TRBV9 to TRBJ2-3; no clear D gene. This CDR3 is built from 16 residues. V was cut by 4 bases and J by 0 bases, with 15 bases left in between. Germline assignment: CDR1 SGDLS and CDR2 YYNGEE. The CDR3 here is CASSPRTRGSTDTQYF. The CDR3 DNA follows: TGTGCCAGCAGCCCTAGGACCCGAGGTAGCACAGATACGCAGTATTTT.

This clone was detected ten times or more. The CDR3 here is CASSLYTSYEQYF. CDR3 nucleotides: TGTGCCAGCAGCTTGTACACCTCCTACGAGCAGTACTTC. The rearrangement uses TRBV5-8 and TRBJ2-7; D remains unclear. The V gene's germline CDR1 is SGHTS and CDR2 YDEGEE. The CDR3 runs 13 residues. Trimming shortened V by 1 base and J by 0 bases, and 5 bases separated the two germline ends.

The chain recombines TRBV5-4 with TRBJ2-3; perhaps D is TRBD1 or TRBD2 (6 bases each). V lost 0 bases to trimming and J lost 9 bases, with 14 bases between them. This CDR3 spans 14 amino acids. The germline CDR1 and CDR2 sequences are SGHNT and YYREEE (reference sequence). CDR3 region: CASSLEGGFGTQYF. CDR3 nucleotide sequence: TGTGCCAGCAGCTTGGAGGGGGGTTTCGGCACGCAGTATTTT.

This clone was seen just once. As DNA, the CDR3 is TGTGCCAGTAGTGTAGTAGCGGGGGGGATGTCGGATACGCAGTATTTT. It yields the protein CASSVVAGGMSDTQYF. The V call is TRBV19, the J call TRBJ2-3; TRBD2 matches at 11 bases. Germline trimming cut 5 bases from V and 6 bases from J; bases unmatched to any gene: 10. The CDR3 covers 16 residues. Germline CDR1 reads LNHDA; CDR2 reads SQIVND (reference sequence).

The sample holds one count of this clone. The rearrangement joins TRBV6-5 to TRBJ1-1; D is uncertain. The V and J ends lost 6 bases and 1 base respectively, with 12 bases between them. The CDR3 contains 14 residues. CDR1 is MNHEY and CDR2 is SVGAGI in the germline V gene. The CDR3 here is CASRTEVQNTEAFF. In DNA, the CDR3 is TGTGCCAGCAGGACCGAAGTTCAGAACACTGAAGCTTTCTTT.

This clone turned up a few times. The chain recombines TRBV5-8 with TRBJ2-5; 8 nucleotides align to TRBD2. The CDR3 is 14 amino acids. Trimming at V came to 2 bases and at J to 5 bases, leaving 5 bases not matched to a gene. Per germline, CDR1 SGHTS and CDR2 YDEGEE. CDR3 sequence reads: CASSFGGDAETQYF. The CDR3 nucleotides read TGTGCCAGCAGCTTCGGGGGGGACGCGGAGACCCAGTACTTC.

The V call is TRBV7-9, the J call TRBJ2-6; no definite D call. Germline CDR1 SEHNR, CDR2 FQNEAQ (reference sequence). The CDR3 loop spans 18 amino acids. V was pared by 5 bases and J by 0 bases, with 17 bases between. CDR3 nucleotide sequence: TGTGCCAGCAGCCCTCTATGGCAGGTCCGCTCTGGGGCCAACGTCCTGACTTTC. It translates to CASSPLWQVRSGANVLTF.

The rearrangement links TRBV2 to TRBJ1-1; perhaps TRBD1 as D (6 bases). Trimming took off 4 bases at V and 5 bases at J, with 14 bases between the two ends. This CDR3 comprises 14 residues. Germline-derived CDR1 and CDR2 are SNHLY and FYNNEI. DNA for the CDR3: TGTGCCAGCAGTGCACAGGGACGGGAGACTGAAGCTTTCTTT. Protein sequence: CASSAQGRETEAFF.

CDR3 DNA sequence: TGTGCCAGCAGCCTCGGTGGCATTCCCTCTGGAAACACCATATATTTT. Translating it yields CASSLGGIPSGNTIYF. The V and J genes are TRBV7-2 and TRBJ1-3; D is ambiguous. The ends were cut back, 5 bases at V and 0 bases at J, with 14 bases in the middle. This CDR3 has 16 residues. The V gene's germline CDR1 is SGHTA and CDR2 FQGNSA.

The chain joins TRBV4-3 to TRBJ1-1; 7 bases match TRBD1. CDR1 and CDR2 from the germline V gene are LGHNA and YSLEER. V trimming: 0 bases; J trimming: 1 base; junction bases outside the gene matches: 5. This CDR3 has 16 amino acids. CDR3 sequence (DNA): TGCGCCAGCAGCCAAGATCAGGGGGGAGGGAACACTGAAGCTTTCTTT. Amino acids: CASSQDQGGGNTEAFF.

The chain employs TRBV7-6 and TRBJ1-4, with 8 bases that match TRBD1. Germline V gives CDR1 SGHVS, CDR2 FNYEAQ. V trimming: 5 bases; J trimming: 3 bases; junction bases outside the gene matches: 5. The length of the CDR3 is 15 residues. The chain's CDR3 is CASSTTGGANEKLFF. In DNA, the CDR3 is TGTGCCAGCAGCACCACAGGGGGGGCTAATGAAAAACTGTTTTTT.

This chain links TRBV20-1 with TRBJ2-5, with TRBD2 matching over 7 bases. This CDR3 spans 11 amino acids. Unmatched junction bases numbered 10, after V lost 4 bases and J lost 14 bases. From germline, CDR1 is DFQATT and CDR2 SNEGSKA (reference sequence). The DNA for the CDR3 is TGCAGTGCTATTCAAGGGACTAAGGGATACTTC. Its protein product is CSAIQGTKGYF.

The V call is TRBV5-5, the J call TRBJ1-2; no clear D gene. This CDR3 spans 13 amino acids. The V and J ends lost 6 bases and 6 bases respectively, with 15 bases between them. Germline CDR1 SGHKS, CDR2 YYEKEE (reference sequence). Here the CDR3 reads CASTLPAGDGYTF. The CDR3 DNA reads as TGTGCCAGCACCTTACCCGCTGGGGATGGCTACACCTTC.

The V call is TRBV30, the J call TRBJ2-7, with a weak D call TRBD2 (7 bases). Germline V gives CDR1 GTSNPN, CDR2 SVGIG (reference sequence). The CDR3 has 16 amino acids. The V end was cut by 4 bases, the J end by 2 bases, with 21 bases between. CDR3 DNA sequence: TGTGCCTGGATGACGAAGGGGGGGGGAGCCGCCTACGAGCAGTACTTC. It encodes CAWMTKGGGAAYEQYF.

This clone was detected a few times. The chain employs TRBV7-8 and TRBJ1-2; D is unclear. Germline V lookup: CDR1 SGHVS, CDR2 FQNEAQ. V was shortened by 4 bases and J by 7 bases, with 19 bases between the two germline ends. CDR3 length: 15 amino acids. The CDR3 region has the DNA TGTGCCAGCAGCTCCGAGGTTTCAGGCGCTACTGGCTACACCTTC. Protein product: CASSSEVSGATGYTF.

This chain joins TRBV14 and TRBJ1-2, with D possibly being TRBD1 (6 bases). Per germline, CDR1 SGHDN and CDR2 FVKESK. V was cut by 1 base and J by 7 bases, with 7 bases left in between. The CDR3 runs 12 residues. The CDR3 sequence is CASSQGGAGYTF. The CDR3 DNA is TGTGCCAGCAGCCAAGGGGGGGCTGGCTACACCTTC.